This T cell receptor (beta chain) was recorded in a study of cytomegalovirus exposure and HLA in healthy donors. CDR1 is SNHLY, CDR2 FYNNEI, per germline. The CDR3 has 17 residues. V was clipped by 1 base and J by 4 bases; unmatched bases: 12. This clone was seen only a few times. Its antigen is as yet unknown. Vbeta (60) and Jbeta (13) primers were used in the PCR. TCRdb's table, derived via immunoSEQ multiplex PCR, lists solely in-frame clones and lacks some. There are about 130,000 clones in the sample; around four fifths occur only once, and 20% lies in the top ten. Findings and caveats of the study: For most TCR beta V segments, an earlier analysis put the productive rate at about 90% or about 30% of the time. A reported reduction in N-insertions relative to the approximately 640-donor mean was seen in an Asian-associated ancestry cluster in a later analysis.

This chain uses TRBV2 with TRBJ1-2; 7 bases match TRBD1. The receptor comes from a man aged 18 to 30 in good health and CMV-seropositive. Sequencing input: PBMCs. The CDR3 loop is CASSEERERAGGYGYTF. DNA for the CDR3: TGTGCCAGCAGTGAAGAAAGGGAGAGGGCAGGGGGCTATGGCTACACCTTC.